The rows below give T cell receptor beta chains drawn from one sample of a study of T-cell reconstitution after alpha-beta-depleted transplantation in children. TCRdb processed the PCR reads anew with MiXCR; each CDR3 protein has one entry. The sample records about 240,000 distinct CDR3 sequences, around 13% being singletons. The sequencing used PBMCs from the stem cell graft donor, collected from the stem cell graft. The receptors come from a human donor who donated a stem cell graft to a child with acute lymphoblastic leukemia. CDR3s include the opening cysteine and the closing phenylalanine or tryptophan. D genes are given only for firm matches. Clone size is not always given. Where it is, it says once, few, many or a class for expanded clones.

>.|.|TRBJ1-2|TRBV30
TGTGCCTGGAGTCCCGGGACATATGGCTACACCTTC
CAWSPGTYGYTF
>many|.|TRBJ2-7|TRBV25-1
TGTGCCAGCAGTGGAAGGTTCGGGACGGGGCACGAGCAGTACTTC
CASSGRFGTGHEQYF
>few|.|TRBJ1-3|TRBV5-1
TGCGCCAGCAGCTTGGTGCCGGACCCCACCGCTGGAAACACCATATATTTT
CASSLVPDPTAGNTIYF
>many|.|TRBJ2-6|TRBV20-1
TGCAGTGCTAGAGATGTACGCGGAGGAAGAGGGGCCAACGTCCTGACTTTC
CSARDVRGGRGANVLTF
>.|.|TRBJ1-2|TRBV20-1
TGCAGTGCCCCGACAGGCATACAGTATGGCTACACCTTC
CSAPTGIQYGYTF
>many|.|TRBJ2-1|TRBV27
TGTGCCAGCACCCTTTATAGTCCGCCCTCTGGGATCAATGAGCAGTTCTTC
CASTLYSPPSGINEQFF
>many|.|TRBJ2-5|TRBV18
TGTGCCAGCTCACCCGGCGCGGGAGAGACCCAGTACTTC
CASSPGAGETQYF
>few|TRBD2|TRBJ2-3|TRBV14
TGTGCCAGCAGCCAACCTCTAGCGGGGGCCGGGAAGACGCAGTATTTT
CASSQPLAGAGKTQYF
>many|TRBD1|TRBJ1-1|TRBV29-1
TGCAGCGTTGGGACAGGGGGCACTGAAGCTTTCTTT
CSVGTGGTEAFF
>few|.|TRBJ1-6|TRBV25-1
TGTGCCAGCAGTCCCAGGGGCGATAATTCACCCCTCCACTTT
CASSPRGDNSPLHF
>many|.|TRBJ2-7|TRBV7-9
TGTGCCAGCAGCTCGGACGGCTCCTACGAGCAGTACTTC
CASSSDGSYEQYF
>few|.|TRBJ1-1|TRBV6-1
TGTGCCAGCATCCTCCGGGACCAGTGGTTGGGGGGAGGTGACACTGAAGCTTTCTTT
CASILRDQWLGGGDTEAFF
>many|.|TRBJ1-5|TRBV6-5
TGTGCCAGCATCACTGAGGAGGTCGGCCAGCCCCAGCATTTT
CASITEEVGQPQHF
>few|.|TRBJ1-1|TRBV19
TGTGCCAGTACCAGGGAGCGCCGCTTGAACACTGAAGCTTTCTTT
CASTRERRLNTEAFF
>.|TRBD2|TRBJ2-5|TRBV20-1
TGCAGTGCTAGACCCACCTGGGAACTAGCGGGAAGAGAGACCCAGTACTTC
CSARPTWELAGRETQYF
>.|.|TRBJ2-2|TRBV20-1
TGCAGTGGCGAGACGGGGGAAGGGTCGAACACCGGGGAGCTGTTTTTT
CSGETGEGSNTGELFF
>.|.|TRBJ1-5|TRBV30
TGTGCCTGGAGTGGAGGGTACGGCAATCAGCCCCAGCATTTT
CAWSGGYGNQPQHF
>many|.|TRBJ2-6|TRBV6-2/TRBV6-3
TGTGCCAGCAGTCAGGACCCGGCCGTCCTGACTTTC
CASSQDPAVLTF
>.|TRBD2|TRBJ2-1|TRBV12-3/TRBV12-4
TGTGCCAGCAGTCCCGGGGGGTATCAGTTCTTC
CASSPGGYQFF
>many|TRBD2|TRBJ2-3|TRBV10-2
TGCGCCAGCAGTTGGCAAGGCGGGGGGACAGATACGCAGTATTTT
CASSWQGGGTDTQYF
>.|.|TRBJ2-7|TRBV7-2
TGTGCCAGCAGCTCCGGGACCCTTGGGGAGCAGTACTTC
CASSSGTLGEQYF
>many|.|TRBJ2-7|TRBV7-9
TGTGCCAGCAGCTTTCGGCTCCGGGACTCTCCCTACGAGCAGTACTTC
CASSFRLRDSPYEQYF
>many|TRBD2|TRBJ2-1|TRBV7-2
TGTGCCAGCAGCTTTCAACGGGAGGGACGCTCCTACAATGAGCAGTTCTTC
CASSFQREGRSYNEQFF
>many|.|TRBJ1-1|TRBV12-3/TRBV12-4
TGTGCCAGCAGTCGGGGTCCGAACACTGAAGCTTTCTTT
CASSRGPNTEAFF
>.|.|TRBJ2-7|TRBV18
TGTGCCACCACCCCGGGACGGAAGACCTACGAGCAGTACTTC
CATTPGRKTYEQYF
>many|.|TRBJ1-5|TRBV3-1
TGTGCCAGCAGCCAAGCAGGGGCTCAGCCCCAGCATTTT
CASSQAGAQPQHF
>few|TRBD2|TRBJ2-2|TRBV18
TGTGCCAGCTCACCAAGGCCAGGGACTAGCCAGTACTCTGACACCGGGGAGCTGTTTTTT
CASSPRPGTSQYSDTGELFF
>many|.|TRBJ2-7|TRBV5-1
TGCGCCAGCAGCAGACTGACCACCGGACGGGGCTACGAGCAGTACTTC
CASSRLTTGRGYEQYF
>medium-sized|.|TRBJ2-6|TRBV4-3
TGCGCCAGCAGCCAAGATGTCAGCTCTGGGGCCAACGTCCTGACTTTC
CASSQDVSSGANVLTF
>few|.|TRBJ2-2|TRBV28
TGTGCCAGCAGCTATCACGGGGGTAGCGGAAGCCGGGCCGGGGAGCTGTTTTTT
CASSYHGGSGSRAGELFF
>.|.|TRBJ1-1|TRBV18
TGTGCCAGCTTCCGAGGCAGGGGAATCGGCGAAGCTTTCTTT
CASFRGRGIGEAFF
>many|TRBD1|TRBJ2-6|TRBV29-1
TGCAGCGTTGTAGCCGGACAGGGGGAATCTGGGGCCAACGTCCTGACTTTC
CSVVAGQGESGANVLTF
>.|TRBD1|TRBJ2-3|TRBV11-2
TGTGCCAGCAGCCCGGGCCGCGGGACAGGGGTAGGCACAGATACGCAGTATTTT
CASSPGRGTGVGTDTQYF
>many|.|TRBJ1-1|TRBV7-9
TGTGCCAGCAGCCACGGGGTGGGGTTAGGGGCTTTCTTT
CASSHGVGLGAFF
>.|.|TRBJ2-1|TRBV9
TGTGCCAGCAGCGTAGAGGACTCCTCCTACAATGAGCAGTTCTTC
CASSVEDSSYNEQFF
>few|.|TRBJ1-6|TRBV6-5
TGTGCCAGCAGTTACGTCTTTAATTCACCCCTCCACTTT
CASSYVFNSPLHF
>many|.|TRBJ2-7|TRBV7-2
TGTGCCAGCAGCTTCAACTACGAGCAGTACTTC
CASSFNYEQYF
>many|.|TRBJ2-2|TRBV12-3/TRBV12-4
TGTGCCAGCAGTTTGGAGGGTCAGCCAGCCGGGGAGCTGTTTTTT
CASSLEGQPAGELFF
>many|.|TRBJ2-7|TRBV29-1
TGCAGCGGGGAATCAGGTCACGACGAGCAGTACTTC
CSGESGHDEQYF
>many|.|TRBJ2-2|TRBV7-9
TGTGCCAGCAGCTTAGTTATCGCGAACACCGGGGAGCTGTTTTTT
CASSLVIANTGELFF
>.|.|TRBJ1-1|TRBV7-9
TGTGCCAGCAGCGGAGCGACAGCGAACACTGAAGCTTTCTTT
CASSGATANTEAFF
>many|TRBD1|TRBJ2-2|TRBV6-2/TRBV6-3
TGTGCCAGCAGCATTAGGACAGGGACCGGGGAGCTGTTTTTT
CASSIRTGTGELFF
>many|.|TRBJ2-5|TRBV4-2
TGTGCCAGCAGCCAGCTTACGACTAGTTTAGAAGAGACCCAGTACTTC
CASSQLTTSLEETQYF
>.|.|TRBJ2-1|TRBV11-2
TGTGCCAGCAGCCTTGCACAGGTCGGGGCCTACAATGAGCAGTTCTTC
CASSLAQVGAYNEQFF
>few|.|TRBJ1-1|TRBV28
TGTGCCACCGGCCAAATGGGAGTGAACACTGAAGCTTTCTTT
CATGQMGVNTEAFF
>many|.|TRBJ2-7|TRBV5-1
TGCGCCAGCAGCTTGGGACAGCCCCGAGGCGAGCAGTACTTC
CASSLGQPRGEQYF
>many|TRBD1|TRBJ2-7|TRBV7-9
TGTGCCAGCACCGCTACAGGGGGCGAGCAGTACTTC
CASTATGGEQYF
>many|.|TRBJ1-1|TRBV7-2
TGTGCCAGCATAGGGGCCCGGAGCACTGAAGCTTTCTTT
CASIGARSTEAFF
>many|.|TRBJ1-2|TRBV28
TGTGCCAGCACCGGGGTTAACTATGGCTACACCTTC
CASTGVNYGYTF
>many|.|TRBJ2-7|TRBV20-1
TGCAGTGCTAGCCCCGAGGGTTCAGAGCAGTACTTC
CSASPEGSEQYF
>few|.|TRBJ2-5|TRBV7-9
TGTGCCAGCGCCCTCCCGGGGGCGAGGGGGGAGACCCAGTACTTC
CASALPGARGETQYF
>many|.|TRBJ2-7|TRBV27
TGTGCCAGCTCTTCGGGACCGGACTACGAGCAGTACTTC
CASSSGPDYEQYF
>.|.|TRBJ2-2|TRBV4-3
TGCGCCAGCAGCCAAGATGGAGGGTACACCGGGGAGCTGTTTTTT
CASSQDGGYTGELFF
>many|.|TRBJ2-7|TRBV28
TGTGCCAGCAGTTTGCCCAGGGGCCCCAGCTCCTACGAGCAGTACTTC
CASSLPRGPSSYEQYF
>.|TRBD2|TRBJ2-5|TRBV5-1
TGCGCCAGCAGCCCCCTACCCCGGGACTACCGAAAGATTCAAGAGACCCAGTACTTC
CASSPLPRDYRKIQETQYF